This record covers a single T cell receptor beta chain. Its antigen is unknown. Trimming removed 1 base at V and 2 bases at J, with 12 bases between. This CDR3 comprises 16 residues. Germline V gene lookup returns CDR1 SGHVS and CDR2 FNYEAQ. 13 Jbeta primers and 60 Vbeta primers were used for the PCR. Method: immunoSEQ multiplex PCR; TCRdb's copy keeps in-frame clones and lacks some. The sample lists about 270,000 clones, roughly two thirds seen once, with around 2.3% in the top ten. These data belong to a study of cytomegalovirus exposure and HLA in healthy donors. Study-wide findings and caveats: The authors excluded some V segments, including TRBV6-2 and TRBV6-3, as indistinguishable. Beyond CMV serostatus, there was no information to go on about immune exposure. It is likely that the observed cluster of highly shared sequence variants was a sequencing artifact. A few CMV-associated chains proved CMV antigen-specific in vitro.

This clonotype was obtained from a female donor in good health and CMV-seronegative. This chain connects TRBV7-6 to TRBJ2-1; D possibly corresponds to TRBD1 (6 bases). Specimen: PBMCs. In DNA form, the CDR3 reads TGTGCCAGCAGCTTAGGTGGGGGCGGAGCCTACAATGAGCAGTTCTTC. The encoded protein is CASSLGGGGAYNEQFF.